A single sample is the source of the 22 T cell receptor beta chains below, sequenced in a study of CDR3 diversity in severe acne. TCRdb re-called the PCR reads with MiXCR, one entry per CDR3 protein. The sample lists some 90,000 distinct CDR3 sequences, 45% to 50% occurring once. The specimen sequenced was blood. The receptors originated from a male donor in good health, serving as a control.

This sequence joins TRBV20-1 and TRBJ2-7, with 9 bases matching TRBD2. Per the germline V gene, CDR1 is DFQATT and CDR2 is SNEGSKA (reference sequence). V gave up 2 bases and J gave up 2 bases; unmatched junction bases: 1. The CDR3 covers 13 residues. CDR3 region: CSARPSGAYEQYF. The CDR3 DNA is TGCAGTGCTAGACCTAGCGGGGCCTACGAGCAGTACTTC.

This clonotype was seen many times. The rearrangement links TRBV20-1 to TRBJ2-5; D tentatively fits TRBD1 or TRBD2 (5 bases each). Per the germline V gene, CDR1 is DFQATT and CDR2 is SNEGSKA (reference sequence). Trimming cost V 1 base and J 5 bases, with 14 bases left between them. The CDR3 loop spans 14 amino acids. CDR3 in amino acids: CSARVPGRDETQYF. CDR3 nucleotide sequence: TGCAGTGCTAGAGTTCCGGGACGGGACGAGACCCAGTACTTC.

A word on this clonotype: As the CDR3 is not closed by the conserved phenylalanine or tryptophan, this likely results from a read error. The limits of the CDR3 on the DNA are not certain, so only TCRdb's listed CDR3 is given. This rearrangement joins TRBV9 to TRBJ2-5; no DNA check was done on the table's D call, TRBD1. Including both end residues, the CDR3 is 14 amino acids long. Germline values: CDR1 SGDLS, CDR2 YYNGEE. This CDR3 is CASSVGGIGYTFGS.

V gene TRBV6-2 or TRBV6-3 combines with J gene TRBJ2-1; D might be TRBD1 or TRBD2, each matching 6 bases. The CDR3 extends over 16 amino acids. Trimming pared 6 bases from V and 1 base from J, leaving 16 bases between. CDR1 is MNHEY, CDR2 SVGEGT, per germline. CDR3 amino acids: CASSSTGGGSYNEQFF. CDR3 in DNA: TGTGCCAGCAGCTCTACCGGGGGCGGTTCCTACAATGAGCAGTTCTTC.

This clonotype was seen repeatedly, ten times or more. This rearrangement joins TRBV7-2 to TRBJ2-5; no clear D. This CDR3 has 12 amino acids. Trimming pared 5 bases from V and 2 bases from J, leaving 6 bases between. CDR1 and CDR2 (germline): SGHTA, FQGNSA. The CDR3 here is CASSLDQETQYF. As DNA, the CDR3 is TGTGCCAGCAGCCTGGATCAAGAGACCCAGTACTTC.

This clonotype was counted at least ten times. The J gene is TRBJ1-5, the V gene TRBV20-1, with D maybe TRBD1 (5 bases). The CDR3 consists of 15 residues. Germline assignment: CDR1 DFQATT and CDR2 SNEGSKA (reference sequence). V lost 1 base, J lost 3 bases, and 13 bases lay in between. The CDR3 sequence is CSARASGPTNQPQHF. The CDR3 DNA reads as TGCAGTGCTAGAGCTTCGGGGCCTACCAATCAGCCCCAGCATTTT.

This rearrangement joins TRBV25-1 to TRBJ2-7; 7 bases agree with TRBD1. The trim removed 10 bases at V and 3 bases at J, leaving 12 bases unmatched. Germline lookup yields CDR1 MGHDK and CDR2 SYGVNS. This CDR3 has 14 amino acids. This CDR3 is CAKNRDRSYYEQYF. CDR3 coding DNA: TGTGCCAAGAACCGGGACAGATCTTACTACGAGCAGTACTTC.

The J gene is TRBJ1-5, the V gene TRBV2; the match to TRBD1 covers 7 bases. The CDR3 length is 14 residues. From germline, CDR1 is SNHLY and CDR2 FYNNEI. V shed 6 bases, J shed 4 bases, and the junction held 6 bases outside the gene matches. This CDR3 is CASSRGQANQPQHF. The CDR3 coding sequence is TGTGCCAGCAGCAGAGGACAGGCGAATCAGCCCCAGCATTTT.

The chain links TRBV4-1 to TRBJ1-4; 7 positions match TRBD1. Germline CDR1 is MGHRA and CDR2 is YSYEKL. J lost 8 bases, V lost 3 bases, and 6 bases had no gene match. This CDR3 has 14 amino acids. For the CDR3, the DNA is TGCGCCAGCAGCCATCCAACAGGGGCAGAAAAACTGTTTTTT. Protein: CASSHPTGAEKLFF.

In regard to this clonotype: The junction shows a germline mismatch at one end, possibly a read error. The V and J genes are TRBV20-1 and TRBJ1-5, with D hard to call. Germline V lookup: CDR1 DFQATT, CDR2 SNEGSKA (reference sequence). The CDR3 loop spans 21 amino acids. DNA for the CDR3: TGCAGTGCTAGAGCCCGACCTGGACGGGGAGGGATAAATTATAGCAATCAGCCCCAGCATTTC. Translating it yields CSARARPGRGGINYSNQPQHF.

This clonotype was seen a few times. The genes are TRBV7-9 and TRBJ1-1; a weak D match, TRBD1 (5 bases). CDR1 SEHNR and CDR2 FQNEAQ come from the germline V gene (reference sequence). V was cut by 4 bases and J by 3 bases, with 21 bases left in between. This CDR3 has 17 residues. The CDR3 DNA is TGTGCCAGCAGCTCAGCTTTGGTCCAGGGAGAGGACACTGAAGCTTTCTTT. Translating it yields CASSSALVQGEDTEAFF.

This clonotype is labeled as medium-sized. CDR3 in amino acids: CASRARTGALNNEQFF. In DNA, the CDR3 is TGTGCCAGCAGGGCAAGGACAGGGGCCTTAAACAATGAGCAGTTCTTC. V is TRBV2 and J is TRBJ2-1; 9 positions match TRBD1. The CDR3 has 16 amino acids. Germline CDR1 reads SNHLY; CDR2 reads FYNNEI. The ends lost 6 bases at V and 5 bases at J; junction bases unmatched: 11. Full variable domain (remainder filled in from reference TRBV2 and TRBJ2-1): EPEVTQTPSHQVTQMGQEVILRCVPISNHLYFYWYRQILGQKVEFLVSFYNNEISEKSEIFDDQFSVERPDGSNFTLKIRSTKLEDSAMYFCASRARTGALNNEQFFGPGTRLTVL.

The chain couples TRBV2 to TRBJ1-4; TRBD1 matches 10 bases. The CDR3 totals 14 residues. Germline CDR1 and CDR2: SNHLY and FYNNEI. Germline trimming cut 4 bases from V and 6 bases from J; bases unmatched to any gene: 2. The CDR3 sequence is CASSGQGADEKLFF. CDR3 sequence (DNA): TGTGCCAGCAGTGGACAGGGGGCAGATGAAAAACTGTTTTTT.

This clonotype has more than one count but fewer than ten. The chain uses TRBV10-3 and TRBJ1-1; unclear D gene. Germline assignment: CDR1 ENHRY and CDR2 SYGVKD. This CDR3 is built from 13 residues. Trimming removed 8 bases at V and 6 bases at J, with 16 bases between. CDR3 region: CAIALLNSAEAFF. The CDR3 region has the DNA TGTGCCATCGCCCTTCTTAATTCGGCTGAAGCTTTCTTT.

The V and J genes are TRBV7-2 and TRBJ2-5; D remains ambiguous. The V and J ends lost 4 bases and 3 bases respectively, with 12 bases between them. Germline V gene lookup returns CDR1 SGHTA and CDR2 FQGNSA. This CDR3 comprises 14 residues. The CDR3 sequence: CASSSAGWEETQYF. The CDR3, as DNA: TGTGCCAGCAGCTCCGCCGGGTGGGAAGAGACCCAGTACTTC. Full variable domain (rest looked up from reference TRBV7-2 and TRBJ2-5): GAGVSQSPSNKVTEKGKDVELRCDPISGHTALYWYRQSLGQGLEFLIYFQGNSAPDKSGLPSDRFSAERTGGSVSTLTIQRTQQEDSAVYLCASSSAGWEETQYFGPGTRLLVL.

The rearrangement joins TRBV6-5 to TRBJ2-5; D is perhaps TRBD1 or TRBD2 (6 bases each). The CDR3 is made up of 13 amino acids. V lost 8 bases and J 1 base, leaving 11 bases between the germline ends. Germline values: CDR1 MNHEY, CDR2 SVGAGI. The CDR3 sequence is CASGGTSQETQYF. CDR3 in DNA: TGTGCCAGCGGCGGGACAAGCCAAGAGACCCAGTACTTC.

The table lists this clonotype with many counts. The chain uses TRBV27 and TRBJ1-3; D remains ambiguous. Germline CDR1 and CDR2: MNHEY and SMNVEV (reference sequence). The ends were cut back, 2 bases at V and 4 bases at J, with 12 bases in the middle. CDR3 size: 15 residues. This CDR3 reads CASSLKAVGGNTIYF. In DNA form, the CDR3 reads TGTGCCAGCAGTTTAAAGGCCGTGGGGGGAAACACCATATATTTT.

V and J are TRBV4-1 and TRBJ2-1, with 13 bases that match TRBD2. CDR3 length: 17 amino acids. V lost 4 bases to trimming and J lost 2 bases; unmatched junction nucleotides: 5. The germline V gene has CDR1 MGHRA and CDR2 YSYEKL. The CDR3 DNA follows: TGCGCCAGCAGCCTGGCCACTAGCGGGGGGGCCTACAATGAGCAGTTCTTC. The encoded protein is CASSLATSGGAYNEQFF.

The V call is TRBV7-9, the J call TRBJ1-1; a weak D match, TRBD1 (5 bases). The CDR3 length is 12 residues. V lost 8 bases and J 4 bases, leaving 11 bases between the germline ends. Germline CDR1 SEHNR, CDR2 FQNEAQ (reference sequence). The CDR3: CASGRQITEAFF. The CDR3 nucleotides are TGTGCCAGCGGTAGACAGATCACTGAAGCTTTCTTT.

The chain uses TRBV5-4 and TRBJ2-7, with 11 bases aligning to TRBD2. Losses at the gene ends were 2 bases for V and 0 bases for J; bases not matched to a gene: 4. The CDR3 is made up of 16 amino acids. Germline lookup yields CDR1 SGHNT and CDR2 YYREEE (reference sequence). This chain's CDR3 is CASSLRLAGSSYEQYF. The DNA for the CDR3 is TGTGCCAGCAGCTTACGACTAGCGGGGAGCTCCTACGAGCAGTACTTC.

The V gene is TRBV7-9, the J gene TRBJ2-7; TRBD1 matches 10 bases. This CDR3 spans 19 amino acids. Germline V gene lookup returns CDR1 SEHNR and CDR2 FQNEAQ (reference sequence). J gave up 2 bases and V 5 bases, and 18 bases lay outside the gene matches. This chain's CDR3 is CASSPKAPFGTGVTYEQYF. Written as DNA, the CDR3 is TGTGCCAGCAGCCCTAAGGCCCCTTTTGGGACAGGGGTAACCTACGAGCAGTACTTC. The variable domain in full, with the rest retrieved from reference TRBV7-9 and TRBJ2-7, is DTGVSQNPRHKITKRGQNVTFRCDPISEHNRLYWYRQTLGQGPEFLTYFQNEAQLEKSRLLSDRFSAERPKGSFSTLEIQRTEQGDSAMYLCASSPKAPFGTGVTYEQYFGPGTRLTVT.

This rearrangement joins TRBV7-9 to TRBJ2-7; the D gene is possibly TRBD1 (6 bases). V lost 5 bases to trimming and J lost 2 bases, with 19 bases between them. The CDR3 runs to 16 residues. CDR1 and CDR2 (germline): SEHNR, FQNEAQ (reference sequence). The CDR3 DNA reads as TGTGCCAGCAGCCCAATGGCGGTCAGGGGACCCTACGAGCAGTACTTC. This encodes CASSPMAVRGPYEQYF.